The rows below give T cell receptor beta chains drawn from one sample of a study of T cell clones after liver transplantation. Repertoires were generated with immunoSEQ multiplex PCR, while TCRdb's copy carries only in-frame clones and drops some. Of some 60,000 clones in the sample, over 70% were seen once. The sample in question was CD4+ T cells from blood, obtained before liver transplant. These receptors all stem from a human donor who received a liver transplant. Both conserved end residues are part of each CDR3. Each record gives: V gene, D gene, J gene, clone size, CDR3 DNA, CDR3 protein. A D gene is named only where the DNA matches it firmly. A row's size may be missing; if present it is once, few, many or a size class.

v_gene: TRBV19; d_gene: -; j_gene: TRBJ1-4; abundance: -; CDR3nt: TGTGCCAGTAGCCTGGGGGGGATTGGCGGACTGTTTTTT; CDR3aa: CASSLGGIGGLFF
v_gene: TRBV2; d_gene: TRBD1; j_gene: TRBJ1-1; abundance: -; CDR3nt: TGTGCCACCGCACCTGAACAGGGGGCGCGAACTGAAGCTTTCTTT; CDR3aa: CATAPEQGARTEAFF
v_gene: TRBV7-2; d_gene: TRBD1; j_gene: TRBJ2-5; abundance: -; CDR3nt: TGTGCCAGCAGCCGCCTGGGACAGGGGATAGTAGAGACCCAGTACTTC; CDR3aa: CASSRLGQGIVETQYF
v_gene: TRBV4-1; d_gene: TRBD1; j_gene: TRBJ1-2; abundance: -; CDR3nt: TGCGCCAGCAGCCAAGATCCAGGGGGCCGGGGCTACACCTTC; CDR3aa: CASSQDPGGRGYTF
v_gene: TRBV10-1; d_gene: TRBD1; j_gene: TRBJ1-1; abundance: -; CDR3nt: TGCGCCGGAAAACAGGGGGACGGCACTGAAGCTTTCTTT; CDR3aa: CAGKQGDGTEAFF
v_gene: TRBV9; d_gene: TRBD2; j_gene: TRBJ2-2; abundance: -; CDR3nt: TGTGCCAGCAGCGAAACACCCGGGGGGGCTAACACCGGGGAGCTGTTTTTT; CDR3aa: CASSETPGGANTGELFF
v_gene: TRBV9; d_gene: TRBD1; j_gene: TRBJ1-2; abundance: -; CDR3nt: TGTGCCAGCAGTGATGCTGGACAGGGAGTCTTTCATGGCTACACCTTC; CDR3aa: CASSDAGQGVFHGYTF
v_gene: TRBV10-3; d_gene: -; j_gene: TRBJ2-7; abundance: few; CDR3nt: TGTGCCATCAGTGAGGACTATAGCCCCTACGAGCAGTACTTC; CDR3aa: CAISEDYSPYEQYF
v_gene: TRBV19; d_gene: -; j_gene: TRBJ2-1; abundance: -; CDR3nt: TGTGCCAGTAGTACCACCAAGTTGGCTGAGCAGTTCTTC; CDR3aa: CASSTTKLAEQFF
v_gene: TRBV10-1; d_gene: TRBD1; j_gene: TRBJ2-3; abundance: few; CDR3nt: TGCGCCAGCAGTGACCGGACAGGGGGCACAGATACGCAGTATTTT; CDR3aa: CASSDRTGGTDTQYF
v_gene: TRBV7-2; d_gene: TRBD1; j_gene: TRBJ2-7; abundance: -; CDR3nt: TGTGCCAGCAGCTCCGGGACAGGTTACTACGAGCAGTACTTC; CDR3aa: CASSSGTGYYEQYF
v_gene: TRBV7-9; d_gene: TRBD1; j_gene: TRBJ2-2; abundance: -; CDR3nt: TGTGCCAGCAGCCGGGCAGGGGGCGGACCCGGGGAGCTGTTTTTT; CDR3aa: CASSRAGGGPGELFF
v_gene: TRBV30; d_gene: -; j_gene: TRBJ2-7; abundance: few; CDR3nt: TGTGCCTGGAGTAGGACAGCCTCCTACGAGCAGTACTTC; CDR3aa: CAWSRTASYEQYF
v_gene: TRBV14; d_gene: -; j_gene: TRBJ1-2; abundance: -; CDR3nt: TGTGCCAGCAGCCAAGTCTCGGGGGAGGCTTTTGGCTACACCTTC; CDR3aa: CASSQVSGEAFGYTF
v_gene: TRBV6-6; d_gene: TRBD1; j_gene: TRBJ1-3; abundance: -; CDR3nt: TGTGCCAGCACCCTCCCCCAGGGGGAGAGGGGAAACACCATATATTTT; CDR3aa: CASTLPQGERGNTIYF
v_gene: TRBV18; d_gene: TRBD1; j_gene: TRBJ1-2; abundance: -; CDR3nt: TGTGCCAGCTCTCATACCGACAGGGAGTACTATGGCTACACCTTC; CDR3aa: CASSHTDREYYGYTF
v_gene: TRBV19; d_gene: -; j_gene: TRBJ2-7; abundance: -; CDR3nt: TGTGCCAGTAGTAACTACAGGGACGGGAGGTACGAGCAGTACTTC; CDR3aa: CASSNYRDGRYEQYF
v_gene: TRBV19; d_gene: -; j_gene: TRBJ1-5; abundance: many; CDR3nt: TGTGCCAGTAGTACTTTCTCAGGGTCGGATCAGCCCCAGCATTTT; CDR3aa: CASSTFSGSDQPQHF
v_gene: TRBV5-4; d_gene: TRBD2; j_gene: TRBJ2-3; abundance: -; CDR3nt: TGTGCCAGCAGCCTCGGGACTAGCGGGGTTACAGATACGCAGTATTTT; CDR3aa: CASSLGTSGVTDTQYF
v_gene: TRBV28; d_gene: TRBD1; j_gene: TRBJ1-2; abundance: once; CDR3nt: TGTGCCAGCGTAACCCCGACAGGGTGGGATGGCTACACCTTC; CDR3aa: CASVTPTGWDGYTF
v_gene: TRBV11-2; d_gene: TRBD1; j_gene: TRBJ1-2; abundance: -; CDR3nt: TGTGCCAGCACAGGGGGCTATGGCTACACCTTC; CDR3aa: CASTGGYGYTF
v_gene: TRBV11-2; d_gene: TRBD2; j_gene: TRBJ2-3; abundance: -; CDR3nt: TGTGCCAGCAGCTATACAAGACTAGCGGCTAGCACAGATACGCAGTATTTT; CDR3aa: CASSYTRLAASTDTQYF
v_gene: TRBV5-6; d_gene: -; j_gene: TRBJ2-1; abundance: many; CDR3nt: TGTGCCAGCAGCCAGTACAATGAGCAGTTCTTC; CDR3aa: CASSQYNEQFF
v_gene: TRBV11-2; d_gene: -; j_gene: TRBJ1-6; abundance: once; CDR3nt: TGTGCCAGCAGCTTAGATCGGAGGATCAATAATTCACCCCTCCACTTT; CDR3aa: CASSLDRRINNSPLHF
v_gene: TRBV11-2; d_gene: TRBD2; j_gene: TRBJ2-2; abundance: once; CDR3nt: TGTGCCAGCAGCTTAAGGACTAGCGGGGTCTCGAACACCGGGGAGCTGTTTTTT; CDR3aa: CASSLRTSGVSNTGELFF
v_gene: TRBV10-2; d_gene: -; j_gene: TRBJ1-2; abundance: -; CDR3nt: TGCGCCAGCAGTGAGTCCCTAAACTATGGCTACACCTTC; CDR3aa: CASSESLNYGYTF
v_gene: TRBV4-1; d_gene: TRBD1; j_gene: TRBJ2-7; abundance: -; CDR3nt: TGCGCCAGCAGCCAACCCGGTCGGGACAGCGCCTACGAGCAGTACTTC; CDR3aa: CASSQPGRDSAYEQYF
v_gene: TRBV6-5; d_gene: -; j_gene: TRBJ2-7; abundance: -; CDR3nt: TGTGCCAGCACCAACGCGGCAGGGCCATACGAGCAGTACTTC; CDR3aa: CASTNAAGPYEQYF
v_gene: TRBV25-1; d_gene: -; j_gene: TRBJ2-5; abundance: few; CDR3nt: TGTGCCAGCAGTGAACCTACAGAATACCAAGAGACCCAGTACTTC; CDR3aa: CASSEPTEYQETQYF
v_gene: TRBV4-2; d_gene: -; j_gene: TRBJ2-3; abundance: -; CDR3nt: TGTGCCAGCAGCCAACTCTCGGCGGCTAGCACAGATACGCAGTATTTT; CDR3aa: CASSQLSAASTDTQYF
v_gene: TRBV28; d_gene: -; j_gene: TRBJ1-1; abundance: few; CDR3nt: TGTGCCAGCAGACACCAAGCGGACACTGAAGCTTTCTTT; CDR3aa: CASRHQADTEAFF